These T cell receptor beta chains were read from a single sample in a study of blood T cells in healthy people across ages. TCRdb re-derived calls from the 5' RACE reads in MiXCR, one entry per CDR3 protein. The sample includes more than 650,000 distinct CDR3 sequences, about a fifth of them seen just once. The source material was blood. These receptors were collected from a man in his 70s in good health. Each CDR3 is given with its conserved first and last residue. The order of the fields is clone size, D gene, J gene, V gene, CDR3 DNA, CDR3 protein. The D gene is left open where the match is weak. Expanded clones are given a class, and other clones once, few, many or no size at all.

>few|NA|TRBJ2-1|TRBV20-1
TGCAGTGCTAGCCTCTTGAAGACGGGGCGGAACAATGAGCAGTTCTTC
CSASLLKTGRNNEQFF
>few|TRBD2|TRBJ2-3|TRBV11-2
TGTGCCAGCAGCCTGACTGGCGGGAGGGCCGAAGATACGCAGTATTTT
CASSLTGGRAEDTQYF
>few|NA|TRBJ1-2|TRBV5-1
TGCGCCAGCAGCCGGGACTTCCAGAACTATGGCTACACCTTC
CASSRDFQNYGYTF
>NA|TRBD1|TRBJ1-5|TRBV20-1
TGCAGTGCGGCTCAGGGGGGGTTTGTCAATCAGCCCCAGCATTTT
CSAAQGGFVNQPQHF
>NA|TRBD2|TRBJ2-1|TRBV24-1
TGTGCCACCAGTGGGGGACTAGCGGGAGACTCCTACAATGAGCAGTTCTTC
CATSGGLAGDSYNEQFF
>NA|TRBD2|TRBJ2-5|TRBV6-2/TRBV6-3
TGTGCCAGCAGCCGGCCGGGACTAGCGGGAGAGGAGACCCAGTACTTC
CASSRPGLAGEETQYF
>NA|NA|TRBJ1-5|TRBV7-2
TGTGCCAGCAGCGGCCGGGGGGGCAATCAGCCCCAGCATTTT
CASSGRGGNQPQHF
>few|TRBD1|TRBJ2-2|TRBV12-3/TRBV12-4
TGTGCCAGCAGTCGCGGACAGGGGAACACCGGGGAGCTGTTTTTT
CASSRGQGNTGELFF
>few|NA|TRBJ2-1|TRBV10-2
TGCGCCAGCAGTGAGTCCCCCACTAGTGCCTATGAGCAGTTCTTC
CASSESPTSAYEQFF
>NA|TRBD1|TRBJ2-2|TRBV5-1
TGCGCCAGCAGCTGGGGACAGGGCACCGGGGAGCTGTTTTTT
CASSWGQGTGELFF
>NA|TRBD1|TRBJ1-2|TRBV20-1
TGCAGTGCTAGACCACAGGGGTTGGGTGGCTACACCTTC
CSARPQGLGGYTF
>NA|TRBD2|TRBJ2-1|TRBV7-2
TGTGCCAGCAGCCAGGAATCGACTAGCGGGGCCCACAATGAGCAGTTCTTC
CASSQESTSGAHNEQFF
>NA|NA|TRBJ1-2|TRBV19
TGTGCCAGTAGGGACAGAGCGCACTATGGCTACACCTTC
CASRDRAHYGYTF
>few|NA|TRBJ2-5|TRBV12-3/TRBV12-4
TGTGCCAGCAGTTTAGGCCAGACGGGGACCCAGTACTTC
CASSLGQTGTQYF
>few|NA|TRBJ1-1|TRBV15
TGTGCCACCAGCAGAGATAACAGGGACACTGAAGCTTTCTTT
CATSRDNRDTEAFF
>NA|NA|TRBJ1-5|TRBV6-2/TRBV6-3
TGTGCCAGCAGGACACAGGTAAACGGCAATCAGCCCCAGCATTTT
CASRTQVNGNQPQHF
>few|TRBD1|TRBJ1-1|TRBV29-1
TGCAGCGTTGCGGGGGGGACAGCCTCGTTCTCGAACACTGAAGCTTTCTTT
CSVAGGTASFSNTEAFF
>NA|NA|TRBJ1-1|TRBV6-5
TGTGCCAGCATTGATGATCCGAACACTGAAGCTTTCTTT
CASIDDPNTEAFF
>NA|TRBD2|TRBJ2-1|TRBV5-1
TGCGCCAGCAGCTTGGGGAGCATAACGGGGGGAGGTCATAATGAGCAGTTCTTC
CASSLGSITGGGHNEQFF
>few|NA|TRBJ2-7|TRBV20-1
TGCAGTGCTGACGGACCCTTCAGCGAGCAGTACTTC
CSADGPFSEQYF
>NA|NA|TRBJ2-3|TRBV12-3/TRBV12-4
TGTGCCAGCTCCGATGGGGCTAGAGCAGATACGCAGTATTTT
CASSDGARADTQYF
>few|TRBD1|TRBJ2-7|TRBV28
TGTGCCAGCATGCCAGGGGGCATCAACGAGCAGTACTTC
CASMPGGINEQYF
>many|NA|TRBJ2-1|TRBV4-3
TGCGCCAGCAGCCAAGATTTGAGAGATGAGCAGTTCTTC
CASSQDLRDEQFF
>few|NA|TRBJ2-1|TRBV7-9
TGTGCCAGCAGCCTTTTGGTTACCTCCTACAATGAGCAGTTCTTC
CASSLLVTSYNEQFF
>few|NA|TRBJ2-3|TRBV6-5
TGTGCCAGCAGTTTTAGTCTAGCAACAGATACGCAGTATTTT
CASSFSLATDTQYF
>NA|TRBD2|TRBJ2-3|TRBV2
TGTGCCAGCGGCGGCGGGAGGCGGGGAGATACGCAGTATTTT
CASGGGRRGDTQYF
>few|TRBD2|TRBJ2-3|TRBV20-1
TGCAGTGCCAGAGCGGGAGAGGAGTCTCCAGATACGCAGTATTTT
CSARAGEESPDTQYF
>NA|TRBD1|TRBJ2-3|TRBV28
TGTGCCAGCCCCCCCGCGAGGGGGCGACCTGATGATACGCAGTATTTT
CASPPARGRPDDTQYF
>NA|TRBD1|TRBJ1-1|TRBV12-3/TRBV12-4
TGTGCCAGCAGTCTTCAGGGGGCTACAGGGACTGAAGCTTTCTTT
CASSLQGATGTEAFF
>many|NA|TRBJ1-4|TRBV11-2
TGTGCCAGCAGCTTAGCGGTTGGGGAAAAACTGTTTTTT
CASSLAVGEKLFF
>few|NA|TRBJ2-1|TRBV2
TGTGCCAGCAGTGAAGGGCTAGCGCCTCCGAATGAGCAGTTCTTC
CASSEGLAPPNEQFF
>few|NA|TRBJ1-1|TRBV20-1
TGCAGTGCTAGAGTCACAGGGAGCGAGGTAGCTTTCTTT
CSARVTGSEVAFF
>many|NA|TRBJ1-2|TRBV12-3/TRBV12-4
TGTGCCAGCAGTTTGGACCCAGTCGATGGCTACACCTTC
CASSLDPVDGYTF
>few|NA|TRBJ2-2|TRBV15
TGTGCCACGGAGGGGGAGCCCCACACCGGGGAGCTGTTTTTT
CATEGEPHTGELFF
>NA|NA|TRBJ1-3|TRBV11-2
TGTGCCAGCAGCTTTCGGGGCGGAAACTCTGGAAACACCATATATTTT
CASSFRGGNSGNTIYF
>NA|NA|TRBJ1-2|TRBV29-1
TGCAGCGTTGAGGGGCGGCCGGGCCTCTTCTATGGCTACACCTTC
CSVEGRPGLFYGYTF
>few|NA|TRBJ1-2|TRBV20-1
TGCAGTGCTAGAGACAAGGCTGCGGGGAGGCGGAACTATGGCTACACCTTC
CSARDKAAGRRNYGYTF
>many|NA|TRBJ2-5|TRBV29-1
TGCAGCGTGGGGGACCAAGAGACCCAGTACTTC
CSVGDQETQYF
>few|TRBD2|TRBJ2-1|TRBV7-6
TGTGCCAGCAGCCCCACACGGACTAGCGGAGAGTGCAATGAGCAGTTCTTC
CASSPTRTSGECNEQFF
>few|NA|TRBJ2-7|TRBV7-6
TGTGCCAGCAGCAAAATTAGGGGAAACGACGAGCAGTACTTC
CASSKIRGNDEQYF
>NA|NA|TRBJ2-3|TRBV7-2
TGTGCCAGCAGCTTAGGCGGTTACAGGGCAGATACGCAGTATTTT
CASSLGGYRADTQYF
>NA|NA|TRBJ1-6|TRBV7-2
TGTGCCAGCAGCTTAGCCAACCTGAATTCACCCCTCCACTTT
CASSLANLNSPLHF
>NA|TRBD2|TRBJ2-7|TRBV20-1
TGCAGTGCTAGATCCGGGACTAGCGCTGACTACGAGCAGTACTTC
CSARSGTSADYEQYF
>few|TRBD2|TRBJ2-5|TRBV11-2
TGTGCCAGCAGCCCCGCCCTAGCGGGGCCAGAGACCCAGTACTTC
CASSPALAGPETQYF
>NA|NA|TRBJ2-7|TRBV29-1
TGCAGCGTTGATCTGGGCCGCTACGAGCAGTACTTC
CSVDLGRYEQYF
>few|NA|TRBJ2-2|TRBV7-9
TGTGCCGGAGGGCTGGTAAACACCGGGGAGCTGTTTTTT
CAGGLVNTGELFF
>NA|NA|TRBJ2-1|TRBV28
TGTGCCAGCAGTGACCCGGGACGAACGGAGCAGTTCTTC
CASSDPGRTEQFF
>NA|TRBD2|TRBJ2-1|TRBV12-3/TRBV12-4
TGTGCCAGCAGCCTGGAGGGACTAGCGGGGCCGTCCTACAATGAGCAGTTCTTC
CASSLEGLAGPSYNEQFF
>few|TRBD1|TRBJ2-4|TRBV5-1
TGCGCCAGCAGCGTAGGACAGGGGGACGCGGACATTCAGTACTTC
CASSVGQGDADIQYF
>many|NA|TRBJ2-5|TRBV7-3
TGTGCCAGCAGCTTAACGAATCAAGGGACCCAGTACTTC
CASSLTNQGTQYF
>many|TRBD1|TRBJ2-5|TRBV20-1
TGCAGTGCTACTCCGGGACAGTTTCAAGAGACCCAGTACTTC
CSATPGQFQETQYF
>NA|NA|TRBJ2-5|TRBV3-1
TGTGCCAGCAGCCAAGATACCAGGACCCAGTACTTC
CASSQDTRTQYF
>NA|TRBD2|TRBJ2-3|TRBV12-3/TRBV12-4
TGTGCCAGCAGTTTAGCGCGCCTAGCGGGAGTTAGCGCAGATACGCAGTATTTT
CASSLARLAGVSADTQYF